These T cell receptor beta chains were read from a single sample in a study of T cell responses to AZD1222 COVID-19 vaccine. This table comes from immunoSEQ multiplex PCR, and its TCRdb copy is limited to in-frame clones, with some not included. In the table there are 85,000 to 95,000 clones, approximately 89% of which are singletons. This sample comprised peripheral blood, obtained 28 days after the second AZD1222 dose. The receptor set was obtained from an adult who received the AZD1222 COVID-19 vaccine. The CDR3 runs from the conserved cysteine through the conserved F or W. D genes are given only for firm matches. The listing skips clone size in some rows; elsewhere it reads once, few, many or a size class.

D gene | clone size | J gene | V gene | CDR3 DNA | CDR3 protein
NA | NA | TRBJ1-2 | TRBV19 | TGTGCCAGTAGTATACTCAGTAACTATGGCTACACCTTC | CASSILSNYGYTF
NA | NA | TRBJ1-6 | TRBV7-2 | TGTGCCAGCAGCTTAGCCGCGAGCTCCTATAATTCACCCCTCCACTTT | CASSLAASSYNSPLHF
TRBD1 | NA | TRBJ1-2 | TRBV5-5 | TGTGCCAGCAGCTTAACCCGGGACAGGGGGCGCGGTTTTGGCTACACCTTC | CASSLTRDRGRGFGYTF
TRBD1 | NA | TRBJ1-1 | TRBV18 | TGTGCCAGCTCGCCGACAGGGATGCGGACTGAAGCTTTCTTT | CASSPTGMRTEAFF
TRBD2 | NA | TRBJ2-5 | TRBV7-6 | TGTGCCAGCAGCTCATGGGGGGAGGGCCGAGAGACCCAGTACTTC | CASSSWGEGRETQYF
TRBD1 | NA | TRBJ2-5 | TRBV18 | TGTGCCAGCTCACTGGGACAGCAAGAGACCCAGTACTTC | CASSLGQQETQYF
NA | NA | TRBJ2-1 | TRBV7-9 | TGTGCCAGCACCTTAGAGGGGATGCAGTTCTTC | CASTLEGMQFF
TRBD1 | NA | TRBJ2-6 | TRBV5-4 | TGTGCCAGCAGCTCGAGGACAGGGGGCATCTCTGGGGCCAACGTCCTGACTTTC | CASSSRTGGISGANVLTF
NA | NA | TRBJ1-1 | TRBV6-5 | TGTGCCAGCATCCCTTTCATGAACACTGAAGCTTTCTTT | CASIPFMNTEAFF
NA | NA | TRBJ2-2 | TRBV11-3 | TGTGCCAGCGGGGCCGTCAGGGTGCCCGGGGAGCTGTTTTTT | CASGAVRVPGELFF
TRBD1 | few | TRBJ2-7 | TRBV7-9 | TGTGCCAGCAGCTTAGGAGTTGGGACAGGGGAAGAGCAGTACTTC | CASSLGVGTGEEQYF
NA | NA | TRBJ2-3 | TRBV7-3 | TGTGCCAGCAGAGAGGGCCTCACAGATACGCAGTATTTT | CASREGLTDTQYF
TRBD1 | NA | TRBJ1-2 | TRBV2 | TGTGCCAGCAGTTCAAGGACAGGGTTAAGTGGCTACACCTTC | CASSSRTGLSGYTF
NA | NA | TRBJ2-1 | TRBV6-1 | TGTGCCAGCAGTGCCCGACTGGCGAGCTCCTACAATGAGCAGTTCTTC | CASSARLASSYNEQFF
TRBD2 | few | TRBJ2-7 | TRBV6-5 | TGTGCCAGCATTCCTAGCGGGGTAACCTACGAGCAGTACTTC | CASIPSGVTYEQYF
TRBD2 | NA | TRBJ2-7 | TRBV2 | TGTGCCAGCAGTGATTCGGTAGCGGGGCATTACGAGCAGTACTTC | CASSDSVAGHYEQYF
NA | NA | TRBJ1-2 | TRBV20-1 | TGCAGTGCTACAGGGATCTATGGCTACACCTTC | CSATGIYGYTF
NA | NA | TRBJ2-3 | TRBV25-1 | TGTGCCAGCAGCGACCCGACTGGGCTTCTCCCTAGCACAGATACGCAGTATTTT | CASSDPTGLLPSTDTQYF
NA | NA | TRBJ1-2 | TRBV7-9 | TGTGCCAGCAGCTCGGACACTGCTAACTATGGCTACACCTTC | CASSSDTANYGYTF
TRBD1 | few | TRBJ2-7 | TRBV29-1 | TGCAGCGTGCTGGGACAGGGACCCTACGAGCAGTACTTC | CSVLGQGPYEQYF
NA | NA | TRBJ1-2 | TRBV7-3 | TGTGCCAGCAGCTTGGGTGGTGGGGGCCGAAGCCGCAAAACTAACTATGGCTACACCTTC | CASSLGGGGRSRKTNYGYTF
NA | NA | TRBJ2-5 | TRBV5-5 | TGTGCCAGCAGCATCATTCCCCCCCGTGAGACCGGACGGGCGGGTGACTTC | CASSIIPPRETGRAGDF
NA | NA | TRBJ1-1 | TRBV5-1 | TGCGCCAGCAGCTTGATAGCAGGGCAGGACACTGAAGCTTTCTTT | CASSLIAGQDTEAFF
NA | NA | TRBJ1-1 | TRBV12-5 | TGTGCTAGTGGTTTTTTGAGGGAAGAAGCTTTCTTT | CASGFLREEAFF
NA | NA | TRBJ1-2 | TRBV7-8 | TGTGCCAGCAGCTTAGCCCTGACATCGTTGTTCGGCTACACCTTC | CASSLALTSLFGYTF
NA | NA | TRBJ1-3 | TRBV7-2 | TGTGCCAGCAGCTTAGCCCTCTCTGGAAACACCATATATTTT | CASSLALSGNTIYF
NA | NA | TRBJ1-2 | TRBV15 | TGTGCCACCAGCAGAGATGGGCCAGGGGCAGGGAGAAGGGGCTACACCTTC | CATSRDGPGAGRRGYTF
NA | NA | TRBJ1-1 | TRBV18 | TGTGCCAGCTCACCGGTCAGGGGCGAGGGGAACACTGAAGCTTTCTTT | CASSPVRGEGNTEAFF
TRBD1 | NA | TRBJ2-2 | TRBV11-2 | TGTGCCAGCAGCCGTGGGGACAGGGGTTTGCACACCGGGGAGCTGTTTTTT | CASSRGDRGLHTGELFF
TRBD1 | NA | TRBJ2-7 | TRBV4-3 | TGCGCCAGCAGCGGGGTGCTCGGGGACAGGGGCGACGAGCAGTACTTC | CASSGVLGDRGDEQYF
NA | NA | TRBJ1-2 | TRBV7-8 | TGTGCCAGCAGCTTAACCCGGGATCCCGTGAACTATGGGGGCTACACCTTC | CASSLTRDPVNYGGYTF
TRBD1 | NA | TRBJ1-1 | TRBV6-5 | TGTGCCAGCAGTAACCGGGGACAGACTACTGAAGCTTTCTTT | CASSNRGQTTEAFF
NA | NA | TRBJ1-2 | TRBV7-9 | TGTGCCAGCAGCTCCCCATCTCGACACTTCAACTATGGCTACACCTTC | CASSSPSRHFNYGYTF
TRBD2 | NA | TRBJ2-5 | TRBV3-1/TRBV3-2 | TGTGCCAGCAGCCAAGGTTCCGGACTAGCGGGGGGAGAGACCCAGTACTTC | CASSQGSGLAGGETQYF
TRBD1 | NA | TRBJ1-1 | TRBV6-6 | TGTGCCAGCAGATCACGACAGGGGGCCACTGAAGCTTTCTTT | CASRSRQGATEAFF
NA | NA | TRBJ2-7 | TRBV5-6 | TGTGCCAGCACCGAAAGGGGGAAGGGATCCTACGAGCAGTACTTC | CASTERGKGSYEQYF
NA | NA | TRBJ1-1 | TRBV6-6 | TGTGCCAGCAATTCAGCAACAGGAGAGGCCACTGAAGCTTTCTTT | CASNSATGEATEAFF
NA | NA | TRBJ2-7 | TRBV3-1/TRBV3-2 | TGTGCCAGCAGCCCCTTAGCCAACTACGAGCAGTACTTC | CASSPLANYEQYF
TRBD1 | NA | TRBJ1-2 | TRBV30 | TGTGCCTGGAGTGCTTGGGAGGGGGCGCGAGGCTACACCTTC | CAWSAWEGARGYTF
NA | NA | TRBJ1-1 | TRBV9 | TGTGCCAGCAGCCCCAGGACAGAACTTGAAGCTTTCTTT | CASSPRTELEAFF
NA | NA | TRBJ1-2 | TRBV7-9 | TGTGCCAGCAGCTTAGCGTATGGCTACACCTTC | CASSLAYGYTF
TRBD1 | NA | TRBJ2-3 | TRBV9 | TGTGCCAGCAGCGCCCGACAGGGGGGAGTTACGCAGTATTTT | CASSARQGGVTQYF
NA | NA | TRBJ1-2 | TRBV4-1 | TGCGCCAGCAGCCAAGACCAGGGACGACTTGCATATGGCTACACCTTC | CASSQDQGRLAYGYTF
NA | NA | TRBJ1-1 | TRBV6-5 | TGTGCCAGCAGTTACTCCGGCCTAGGAAATGAAGCTTTCTTT | CASSYSGLGNEAFF
NA | NA | TRBJ1-1 | TRBV3-1/TRBV3-2 | TGTGCCAGCAGCCATAAGGCAGGTGGTAAAGAAGCTTTCTTT | CASSHKAGGKEAFF
TRBD1 | NA | TRBJ2-5 | TRBV19 | TGTGCCAGTAGTCCGACCGGGACAGGAGATCAAGAGACCCAGTACTTC | CASSPTGTGDQETQYF
TRBD2 | NA | TRBJ2-3 | TRBV6-5 | TGTGCCAGCAGTTCCCGGGACTATAGCACAGATACGCAGTATTTT | CASSSRDYSTDTQYF